This is a list of T cell receptor beta chains from one sample in a study of CD8 T cells in Susac syndrome. TCRdb re-called the immunoSEQ multiplex PCR reads with MiXCR, one entry per CDR3 protein. The sample lists over 150,000 distinct CDR3 sequences, roughly 95% occurring once. The sample was CD4+ T cells from PBMCs. The receptors derive from a human donor with Susac syndrome. Both conserved end residues are trimmed from each CDR3. The order of the fields is V gene, J gene, CDR3 protein.

v_call: TRBV29-1
j_call: TRBJ2-5
cdr3_aa: SVVGVETQY

v_call: TRBV7-8
j_call: TRBJ1-5
cdr3_aa: ASSLEGTGRWGNQPQH

v_call: TRBV20-1
j_call: TRBJ2-1
cdr3_aa: SASRAGSDEQF

v_call: TRBV7-9
j_call: TRBJ2-3
cdr3_aa: ATHRAGAMDTQY

v_call: TRBV4-1
j_call: TRBJ1-5
cdr3_aa: ASSQDWGQPQH

v_call: TRBV29-1
j_call: TRBJ2-7
cdr3_aa: SVRGGKAGRSYEQY

v_call: TRBV29-1
j_call: TRBJ2-5
cdr3_aa: SVDVLAETQY

v_call: TRBV2
j_call: TRBJ2-3
cdr3_aa: ASSGRETSTDTQY

v_call: TRBV28
j_call: TRBJ1-4
cdr3_aa: ASRPQVFANEKLF

v_call: TRBV29-1
j_call: TRBJ2-1
cdr3_aa: SVTGTSRNEQF

v_call: TRBV4-3
j_call: TRBJ2-1
cdr3_aa: ASSQDGRADEQF

v_call: TRBV6-6
j_call: TRBJ2-3
cdr3_aa: ASSYSIAGVL

v_call: TRBV11-2
j_call: TRBJ2-1
cdr3_aa: ASSKGQGVTYNEQF

v_call: TRBV15
j_call: TRBJ2-5
cdr3_aa: ATSRPKTSAETQY

v_call: TRBV7-2
j_call: TRBJ1-6
cdr3_aa: ASSLVGGSPLH

v_call: TRBV30
j_call: TRBJ1-1
cdr3_aa: AWILQGVNTEAF

v_call: TRBV30
j_call: TRBJ2-7
cdr3_aa: AWRTGPSYEQY

v_call: TRBV29-1
j_call: TRBJ2-1
cdr3_aa: SGDRGGDEQF

v_call: TRBV4-3
j_call: TRBJ1-5
cdr3_aa: ASSQGKNQPQH

v_call: TRBV20-1
j_call: TRBJ2-7
cdr3_aa: SAPSEGSSYEQY

v_call: TRBV19
j_call: TRBJ1-3
cdr3_aa: ASSIRQGASGNTIY

v_call: TRBV5-1
j_call: TRBJ1-2
cdr3_aa: ASSLTPGKNYGYT

v_call: TRBV18
j_call: TRBJ1-5
cdr3_aa: ASSPTGPSGQPQH

v_call: TRBV29-1
j_call: TRBJ2-5
cdr3_aa: SGTIDRGLRETQY

v_call: TRBV5-6
j_call: TRBJ2-3
cdr3_aa: ATQSTTSGRRTDTQY

v_call: TRBV24-1
j_call: TRBJ2-3
cdr3_aa: ATSGRTSGVTDTQY

v_call: TRBV28
j_call: TRBJ1-2
cdr3_aa: ASSLREDYGYT

v_call: TRBV25-1
j_call: TRBJ1-4
cdr3_aa: ATSGDRPNEKLF

v_call: TRBV24-1
j_call: TRBJ1-5
cdr3_aa: ATSDFGQGDPDQPQH

v_call: TRBV5-4
j_call: TRBJ2-1
cdr3_aa: ASSVGGRNEQF

v_call: TRBV12-3/TRBV12-4
j_call: TRBJ2-3
cdr3_aa: ASVRAPDRFGTDTQY

v_call: TRBV5-6
j_call: TRBJ1-2
cdr3_aa: ASSLGQGDGYT

v_call: TRBV27
j_call: TRBJ2-5
cdr3_aa: ASSLSAGLEGETQY

v_call: TRBV7-2
j_call: TRBJ1-2
cdr3_aa: ASSLFGNGYT

v_call: TRBV29-1
j_call: TRBJ2-3
cdr3_aa: SVELAGGGDTQY

v_call: TRBV3-1
j_call: TRBJ1-6
cdr3_aa: ASAFYNSPLH

v_call: TRBV6-6
j_call: TRBJ2-7
cdr3_aa: ASSSRSGRVYEQY

v_call: TRBV6-5
j_call: TRBJ1-2
cdr3_aa: ASSSGQGANGYT

v_call: TRBV4-3
j_call: TRBJ2-3
cdr3_aa: ASSPTWRATDTQY

v_call: TRBV20-1
j_call: TRBJ1-5
cdr3_aa: SAPRDRGRVQPQH